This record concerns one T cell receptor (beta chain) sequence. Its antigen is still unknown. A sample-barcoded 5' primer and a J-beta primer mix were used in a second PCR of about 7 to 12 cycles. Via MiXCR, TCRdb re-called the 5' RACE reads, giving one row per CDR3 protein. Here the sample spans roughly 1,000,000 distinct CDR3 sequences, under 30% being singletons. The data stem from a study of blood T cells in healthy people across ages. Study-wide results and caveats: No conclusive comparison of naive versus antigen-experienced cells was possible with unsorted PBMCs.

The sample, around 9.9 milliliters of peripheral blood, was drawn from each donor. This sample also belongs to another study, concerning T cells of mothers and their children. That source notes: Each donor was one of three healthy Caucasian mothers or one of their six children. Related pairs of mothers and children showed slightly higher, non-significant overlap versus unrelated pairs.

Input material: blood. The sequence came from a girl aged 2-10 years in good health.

The CDR3 coding sequence is TGTGCCAGCAGCAGGGACAGGGAAAACAATCAGCCCCAGCATTTT. Amino acid sequence: CASSRDRENNQPQHF. The chain joins TRBV5-6 to TRBJ1-5, with TRBD1 matching 9 bases. Germline V gene lookup returns CDR1 SGHDT and CDR2 YYEEEE. Germline trimming cut 4 bases from V and 3 bases from J; bases unmatched to any gene: 5. The CDR3 consists of 15 residues.